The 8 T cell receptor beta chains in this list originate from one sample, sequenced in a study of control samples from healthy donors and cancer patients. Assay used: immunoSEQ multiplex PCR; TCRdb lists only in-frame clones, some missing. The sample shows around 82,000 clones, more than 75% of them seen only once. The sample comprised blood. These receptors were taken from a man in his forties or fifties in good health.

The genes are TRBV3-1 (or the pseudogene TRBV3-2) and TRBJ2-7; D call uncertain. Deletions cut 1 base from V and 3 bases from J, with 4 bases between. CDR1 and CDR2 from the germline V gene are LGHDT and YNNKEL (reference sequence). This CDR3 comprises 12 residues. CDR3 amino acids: CASSQAHYEQYV. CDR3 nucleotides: TGTGCCAGCAGCCAAGCCCACTACGAGCAGTACGTC.

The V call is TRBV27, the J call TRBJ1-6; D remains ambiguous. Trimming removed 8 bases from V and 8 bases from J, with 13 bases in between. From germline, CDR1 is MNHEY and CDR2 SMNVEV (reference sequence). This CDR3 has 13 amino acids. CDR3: CASGQIRDSPLHF. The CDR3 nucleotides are TGTGCCAGCGGCCAGATTAGGGATTCACCCCTCCACTTT.

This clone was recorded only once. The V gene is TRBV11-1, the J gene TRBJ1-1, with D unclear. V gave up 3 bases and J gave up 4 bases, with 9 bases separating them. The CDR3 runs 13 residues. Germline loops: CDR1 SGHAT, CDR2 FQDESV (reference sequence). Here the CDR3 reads CASSFAGFTEAFF. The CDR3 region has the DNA TGTGCCAGCAGCTTCGCGGGGTTCACTGAAGCTTTCTTT.

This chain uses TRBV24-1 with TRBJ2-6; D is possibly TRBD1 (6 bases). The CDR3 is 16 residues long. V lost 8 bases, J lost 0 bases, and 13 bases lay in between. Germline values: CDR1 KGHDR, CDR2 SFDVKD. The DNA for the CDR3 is TGTGCCACCACCCTGGACAGTACCTCTGGGGCCAACGTCCTGACTTTC. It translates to CATTLDSTSGANVLTF.

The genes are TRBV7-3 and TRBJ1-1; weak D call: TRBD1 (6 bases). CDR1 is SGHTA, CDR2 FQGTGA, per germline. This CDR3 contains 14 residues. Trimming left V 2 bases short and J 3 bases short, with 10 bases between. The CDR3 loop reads CASSLLGADTEAFF. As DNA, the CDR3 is TGTGCCAGCAGCTTATTGGGGGCAGACACTGAAGCTTTCTTT.

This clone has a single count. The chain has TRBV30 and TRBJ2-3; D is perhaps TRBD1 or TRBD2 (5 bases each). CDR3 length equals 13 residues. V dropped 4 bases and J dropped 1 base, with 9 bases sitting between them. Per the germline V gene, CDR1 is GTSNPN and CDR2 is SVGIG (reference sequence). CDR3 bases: TGTGCCTGGAATCTGGGGGGCACAGATACGCAGTATTTT. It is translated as CAWNLGGTDTQYF.

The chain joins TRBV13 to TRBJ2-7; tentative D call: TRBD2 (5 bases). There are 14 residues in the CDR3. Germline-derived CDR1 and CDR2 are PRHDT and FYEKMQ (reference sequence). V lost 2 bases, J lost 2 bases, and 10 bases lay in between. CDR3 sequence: CASSLSTGTYEQYF. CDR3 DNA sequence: TGTGCCAGCAGCTTATCGACCGGGACCTACGAGCAGTACTTC.

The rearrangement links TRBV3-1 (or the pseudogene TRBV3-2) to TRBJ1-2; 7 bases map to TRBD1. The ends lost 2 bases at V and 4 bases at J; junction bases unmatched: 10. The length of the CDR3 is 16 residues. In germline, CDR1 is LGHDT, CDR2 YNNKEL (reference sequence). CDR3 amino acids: CASSQSSTGLFYGYTF. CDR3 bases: TGTGCCAGCAGCCAATCCTCGACAGGGCTCTTCTATGGCTACACCTTC.